A selection of T cell receptor beta chains follows, all from one sample in a study of CD8+ T cells in alopecia areata. Sequencing was performed with immunoSEQ multiplex PCR; in TCRdb, only in-frame clones are kept and a portion is missing. The sample yields around 140,000 clones, roughly 62% seen once. Sequencing was performed on CD4+ T cells sorted from blood, taken at week 0. These receptors were collected from a human donor with alopecia areata. Both conserved end residues are part of each CDR3.

v_call,j_call,cdr3_aa
TRBV6-5,TRBJ1-1,CASSYRLNTEAFF
TRBV7-9,TRBJ1-2,CASSFGQNYGYTF
TRBV5-1,TRBJ2-7,CASSLDSRSYEQYF
TRBV11-2,TRBJ1-1,CASSLVRGTEAFF
TRBV7-2,TRBJ1-1,CASSFPNTEAFF
TRBV5-1,TRBJ2-7,CASSPGQLYEQYF
TRBV5-4,TRBJ2-3,CASSLASLSTDTQYF
TRBV4-1,TRBJ2-5,CASSLLGGETQYF
TRBV30,TRBJ2-1,CAWSAGSSYNEQFF
TRBV15,TRBJ2-7,CATSRGGQETYEQYF
TRBV30,TRBJ2-7,CAWSVLTSGEQYF
TRBV29-1,TRBJ1-1,CSVVRGDTEAFF
TRBV30,TRBJ2-7,CAWSVSLPREQYF
TRBV5-1,TRBJ1-6,CASSFQGYNSPLHF
TRBV2,TRBJ2-5,CASSVEFSQETQYF
TRBV9,TRBJ2-7,CASSVATGGAYEQYF